The following is a T cell receptor (beta chain) sequence with its context. What it binds is unknown. The source of the sample is a study of naive CD8 T cells in extremely preterm neonates. Assay used: immunoSEQ multiplex PCR; TCRdb lists only in-frame clones, some missing. The table shows more than 20,000 clones, with about nine tenths occurring only once. General observations from the study: Preterm CDR3s were shorter than older groups', with fewer N additions and less trimming. Preterm neonates shared more CDR3 nucleotide sequences (roughly 2.5%) than older groups. Preterm neonates had significantly lower iChao1 richness than other age groups.

Samples were taken at extremely preterm deliveries at roughly 23-28 weeks of gestation. Sorting kept Annexin V-negative CD3+CD8+CD45RA+CCR7+ naive T cells. Germline values: CDR1 MNHNS, CDR2 SASEGT. CDR3 length: 12 residues. The V end lost 3 bases, the J end lost 0 bases, and 3 bases lay between the germline ends. The sample consisted of naive CD8+ T cells from cord blood. This TCR came from a boy who was born preterm. The V and J genes are TRBV6-1 and TRBJ2-7, with D unresolved. The CDR3 bases are TGTGCCAGCAGTGACAGCTCCTACGAGCAGTACTTC. Protein product: CASSDSSYEQYF.